The 9 T cell receptor beta chains below come from one sample, sequenced in a study of identical twins. A single record per CDR3 protein comes from TCRdb applying MiXCR to the 5' RACE reads. Here the sample spans hundreds of thousands of distinct CDR3 sequences, less than 10% being singletons. The specimen sequenced was memory (CD45RO+) T cells sorted from blood. The receptors shown here come from a woman between 18 and 29 years old in good health.

The chain recombines TRBV29-1 with TRBJ2-2; either TRBD1 or TRBD2 may fit D (5 bases each). Per germline, CDR1 SQVTM and CDR2 ANQGSEA. The CDR3 is 15 amino acids. V lost 6 bases and J lost 2, with 16 bases in between. The chain's CDR3 is CSVDQGPENTGELFF. The CDR3 nucleotides read TGCAGCGTGGATCAGGGACCCGAAAACACCGGGGAGCTGTTTTTT.

This sequence joins TRBV6-2 or TRBV6-3 and TRBJ2-7; no reliable D call. Trimming left V 0 bases short and J 9 bases short, with 6 bases between. This CDR3 contains 11 residues. Per germline, CDR1 MNHEY and CDR2 SVGEGT. CDR3 sequence (DNA): TGTGCCAGCAGTTACTCGACTGGGCAGTACTTC. It is translated as CASSYSTGQYF.

This chain connects TRBV20-1 to TRBJ1-1; D uncertain. CDR1 DFQATT and CDR2 SNEGSKA come from the germline V gene (reference sequence). V gave up 0 bases and J gave up 5 bases, with 16 bases separating them. The CDR3 sequence is 15 residues long. CDR3 DNA sequence: TGCAGTGCTAGAGATTCCCCTCTACTAGTGACTGAAGCTTTCTTT. Translating it yields CSARDSPLLVTEAFF.

This clonotype was seen many times. The rearrangement links TRBV12-3 or TRBV12-4 to TRBJ2-7, with 8 bases lining up with TRBD2. V gave up 4 bases and J gave up 2 bases; unmatched junction bases: 7. The CDR3 covers 15 residues. Here the CDR3 reads CASSSREGVAYEQYF. CDR3 sequence (DNA): TGTGCCAGCAGTTCTCGGGAGGGGGTGGCCTACGAGCAGTACTTC.

This clonotype was counted between two and nine times. V and J are TRBV5-1 and TRBJ2-1, with 11 bases fitting TRBD2. The CDR3 is 15 residues long. Unmatched junction bases numbered 4, after V lost 1 base and J lost 7 bases. Germline loops: CDR1 SGHRS, CDR2 YFSETQ. In DNA, the CDR3 is TGCGCCAGCAGCTTGACTAGCGGGAGCCAGAATGAGCAGTTCTTC. Residues: CASSLTSGSQNEQFF.

This clonotype turned up a few times. The V call is TRBV20-1, the J call TRBJ2-7, with D unclear. V was cut by 3 bases and J by 2 bases, with 11 bases left in between. Germline CDR1 and CDR2: DFQATT and SNEGSKA (reference sequence). The CDR3 contains 13 residues. The CDR3 reads CSARERGTYEQYF. CDR3 nucleotides: TGCAGTGCTAGGGAACGAGGCACCTACGAGCAGTACTTC.

The chain recombines TRBV29-1 with TRBJ1-1; 9 bases match TRBD1. The CDR3 is made up of 13 amino acids. Per germline, CDR1 SQVTM and CDR2 ANQGSEA. V dropped 6 bases and J dropped 2; count of bases not matched to a gene: 4. CDR3 DNA: TGCAGCGTGGGGACAGGGAAAAACACTGAAGCTTTCTTT. Translated, it gives CSVGTGKNTEAFF. Together with reference TRBV29-1 and TRBJ1-1, the CDR3 gives the full variable domain: SAVISQKPSRDICQRGTSLTIQCQVDSQVTMMFWYRQQPGQSLTLIATANQGSEATYESGFVIDKFPISRPNLTFSTLTVSNMSPEDSSIYLCSVGTGKNTEAFFGQGTRLTVV.

The table lists this clonotype with a few counts. The chain uses TRBV5-1 and TRBJ2-2, with D possibly matching TRBD1 (6 bases). The CDR3 spans 14 residues. From germline, CDR1 is SGHRS and CDR2 YFSETQ. Trimming shortened V by 3 bases and J by 4 bases, and 10 bases separated the two germline ends. CDR3 in amino acids: CASSWQGRTGELFF. The CDR3 nucleotides are TGCGCCAGCAGCTGGCAGGGGCGCACCGGGGAGCTGTTTTTT.

The chain carries TRBV6-1 and TRBJ2-1; the D is unclear. V was trimmed by 7 bases and J by 5 bases, leaving 15 bases between them. Per germline, CDR1 MNHNS and CDR2 SASEGT. The length of the CDR3 is 14 residues. DNA of the CDR3: TGTGCCAGCACGAGTAGTTTTTTGGACAATGAGCAGTTCTTC. Protein: CASTSSFLDNEQFF.